Each of the 16 T cell receptor beta chains below was sequenced from the same sample in a study of early T cells in non-severe SARS-CoV-2 infection listed by TCRdb under 2021. To prepare the library, 5' RACE was applied. The sample was run on a NextSeq 500. TCRdb handled the public reads itself, with Q25 trimming in fastp and clone calling in MiXCR, and kept productive beta chains. CDR3 protein duplicates are merged, each entry listing the most common genes and DNA. For this sample there are approximately 28,000 distinct CDR3 sequences; about 4% appear just once. 6.2% of the sample comes from the top ten. Material: whole blood. These receptor sequences come from an adult who was a healthcare worker with PCR-confirmed SARS-CoV-2 infection or an uninfected control (not recorded which).

This clonotype turned up a few times. The chain is built from TRBV7-2 and TRBJ2-1; TRBD2 agrees at 9 bases. This CDR3 comprises 16 residues. Losses at the gene ends were 2 bases for V and 4 bases for J; bases not matched to a gene: 6. Germline V gene sequence: CDR1 SGHTA, CDR2 FQGNSA. In nucleotides, the CDR3 is TGTGCCAGCAGCTTAAGGCGTAGCGGGAGTTACAATGAGCAGTTCTTC. Residues: CASSLRRSGSYNEQFF.

The rearrangement uses TRBV6-5 and TRBJ2-1; no reliable D call. The CDR3 totals 16 residues. Trimming shortened V by 2 bases and J by 3 bases, and 14 bases separated the two germline ends. The germline CDR1 and CDR2 sequences are MNHEY and SVGAGI. In DNA, the CDR3 is TGTGCCAGCAGTTACGCCCCGGGTCCCTACTACAATGAGCAGTTCTTC. Amino acid sequence: CASSYAPGPYYNEQFF.

This clonotype was counted many times. The J gene is TRBJ2-5, the V gene TRBV11-2, with D unclear. The germline gives CDR1 SGHAT, CDR2 FQNNGV. The CDR3 covers 11 residues. Trimming took off 2 bases at V and 4 bases at J, with 2 bases between the two ends. CDR3: CASSLRETQYF. The CDR3, as DNA: TGTGCCAGCAGCTTAAGAGAGACCCAGTACTTC.

This clonotype was seen at least ten times. The chain recombines TRBV7-2 with TRBJ2-5, with TRBD2 identical over 9 bases. The V gene end was trimmed by 1 base and the J gene end by 6 bases; junction bases not matched to a gene: 6. The CDR3 is 15 residues long. The V gene's germline CDR1 is SGHTA and CDR2 FQGNSA. In DNA form, the CDR3 reads TGTGCCAGCAGCTTAGGGACTAGCGAGATGAAGACCCAGTACTTC. It codes for CASSLGTSEMKTQYF.

This clonotype has at least ten counts. V and J are TRBV11-2 and TRBJ2-1; TRBD2 matches at 8 bases. Germline V gene sequence: CDR1 SGHAT, CDR2 FQNNGV. The CDR3 covers 16 residues. Losses at the gene ends were 5 bases for V and 5 bases for J; bases not matched to a gene: 11. DNA of the CDR3: TGTGCCAGCAGCATGGTGCTCCTAGCGGGCGACAATGAGCAGTTCTTC. Protein product: CASSMVLLAGDNEQFF.

The chain employs TRBV27 and TRBJ1-2; TRBD1 agrees at 8 bases. Germline loops: CDR1 MNHEY, CDR2 SMNVEV (reference sequence). The CDR3 has 15 amino acids. The V segment lost 6 bases and the J segment 4 bases; nucleotides outside the gene matches: 10. The CDR3 loop is CASRRTGSEGYGYTF. The CDR3 nucleotides read TGTGCCAGCAGGAGGACAGGGTCGGAGGGCTATGGCTACACCTTC.

This clonotype was detected many times. The rearrangement uses TRBV7-9 and TRBJ2-1; 9 bases are shared with TRBD2. Germline CDR1 and CDR2: SEHNR and FQNEAQ (reference sequence). V shed 1 base and J 4 bases; nucleotides not matched to a gene: 5. This CDR3 is 16 amino acids long. CDR3 residues: CASSLVVTSGYNEQFF. The CDR3 region has the DNA TGTGCCAGCAGCTTAGTAGTGACTAGCGGATACAATGAGCAGTTCTTC.

On this clonotype itself: Given a much more abundant clone one base away, this may be a read error. In this CDR3 the conserved last residue, phenylalanine or tryptophan, is missing, so a read error is likely. The chain combines TRBV11-2 with TRBJ2-7, with TRBD1 as a possible D gene (6 bases). The CDR3 is 14 residues long. Trimming removed 0 bases from V and 7 bases from J, with 13 bases in between. In germline, CDR1 is SGHAT, CDR2 FQNNGV. CDR3 in DNA: TGTGCCAGCAGCTTAGATACAGGGACGGGGGAGCAGTACTCC. This encodes CASSLDTGTGEQYS.

This clonotype was detected ten times or more. DNA of the CDR3: TGTGCCAGCAGCTTAGTAGTGGACTATGGCTACACCTTC. The encoded protein is CASSLVVDYGYTF. This rearrangement joins TRBV7-2 to TRBJ1-2; D is undetermined. Between the trimmed V and J ends, which lost 1 base and 3 bases, there was a span of 6 bases. Per the germline V gene, CDR1 is SGHTA and CDR2 is FQGNSA. CDR3 length: 13 amino acids.

As for this clonotype: This could be a read error, since a much larger clone is one nucleotide away. The chain combines TRBV7-7 with TRBJ2-1; D remains unclear. The CDR3 sequence is 14 residues long. Looked up from germline, CDR1 is SSHAT and CDR2 is FNYEAQ (reference sequence). The CDR3 DNA follows: TGTGCTAGCAGCTTTAGATCTCAGTGGGATGAGCAGTTCTTC. Translating gives CASSFRSQWDEQFF.

The V call is TRBV25-1, the J call TRBJ2-7, with TRBD1 matching over 10 bases. In germline, CDR1 is MGHDK, CDR2 SYGVNS. Trimming at V came to 7 bases and at J to 2 bases, leaving 20 bases not matched to a gene. The CDR3 consists of 19 residues. The CDR3 bases are TGTGCCAGCACTCCCCCTGGGACAAGGAGACAGGGGGCAACCTACGAGCAGTACTTC. Its protein is CASTPPGTRRQGATYEQYF.

In its sample, this clonotype was seen many times. The V call is TRBV20-1, the J call TRBJ2-3; weak D call: TRBD2 (6 bases). The ends were cut back, 0 bases at V and 4 bases at J, with 17 bases in the middle. The CDR3 loop spans 16 amino acids. Germline assignment: CDR1 DFQATT and CDR2 SNEGSKA (reference sequence). CDR3 nucleotides: TGCAGTGCTAGAGATCCCAACACGGGAGTGGCAGATACGCAGTATTTT. It yields the protein CSARDPNTGVADTQYF.

This clonotype has ten or more counts. The chain uses TRBV28 and TRBJ2-3; 9 bases agree with TRBD1. Trimming removed 4 bases from V and 3 bases from J; junction bases left unmatched: 14. The V gene's germline CDR1 is MDHEN and CDR2 SYDVKM. The CDR3 consists of 18 residues. Here the CDR3 reads CASSSIYPDRGRTDTQYF. For the CDR3, the DNA is TGTGCCAGCAGTTCAATATATCCCGACAGGGGGAGAACAGATACGCAGTATTTT.

This clonotype appeared many times. The rearrangement uses TRBV6-5 and TRBJ2-1, with D hard to call. The germline V gene has CDR1 MNHEY and CDR2 SVGAGI. V was clipped by 7 bases and J by 8 bases, with 9 bases between them. CDR3 length equals 11 residues. The CDR3 DNA reads TGTGCCAGCAAAGGGAAGCATGAGCAGTTCTTC. It translates to CASKGKHEQFF.

This clonotype came up a few times. The chain links TRBV5-1 to TRBJ2-7; 8 bases map to TRBD2. Germline CDR1 is SGHRS and CDR2 is YFSETQ. The CDR3 loop spans 13 amino acids. Unmatched junction bases numbered 5, after V lost 3 bases and J lost 6 bases. This chain's CDR3 is CASSSGLVREQYF. As DNA, the CDR3 is TGCGCCAGCAGCTCGGGACTAGTACGCGAGCAGTACTTC.

This clonotype was counted ten times or more. Here the CDR3 reads CASSLEGISDFLAVSSYEQYF. CDR3 nucleotides: TGCGCCAGCAGCTTGGAGGGGATCAGCGACTTCCTAGCGGTCAGCTCCTACGAGCAGTACTTC. The chain couples TRBV5-1 to TRBJ2-7, with 7 bases fitting TRBD2. Germline V CDR1 and CDR2: SGHRS, YFSETQ. The CDR3 spans 21 residues. With V trimmed by 0 bases and J by 0 bases, 21 bases remained unmatched. The whole variable domain, remainder taken from reference TRBV5-1 and TRBJ2-7, is KAGVTQTPRYLIKTRGQQVTLSCSPISGHRSVSWYQQTPGQGLQFLFEYFSETQRNKGNFPGRFSGRQFSNSRSEMNVSTLELGDSALYLCASSLEGISDFLAVSSYEQYFGPGTRLTVT.